This TCR beta chain appears in the sequencing data of a study of blood T cell repertoires in COVID-19. Across the whole study: T cells, B-cell-depleted T cells, or PBMCs supplied cDNA or gDNA.

Between the trimmed V and J ends, which lost 2 bases and 4 bases, there was a span of 17 bases. The CDR3 is 16 residues long. Germline V lookup: CDR1 SGHTA, CDR2 FQGNSA. Assay: immunoSEQ multiplex PCR; the TCRdb copy retains only in-frame clones and omits some. The repertoire holds about 340,000 clones, with 65% to 85% as singletons. Sequences were obtained from peripheral blood. V gene TRBV7-2 combines with J gene TRBJ1-2; D is possibly TRBD1 (6 bases). The sequence came from a man between 25 and 39 years old with active or convalescent COVID-19. In nucleotides, the CDR3 is TGTGCCAGCAGCTTATCAGGGGACGCCACAACCTATGGCTACACCTTC. Protein: CASSLSGDATTYGYTF.